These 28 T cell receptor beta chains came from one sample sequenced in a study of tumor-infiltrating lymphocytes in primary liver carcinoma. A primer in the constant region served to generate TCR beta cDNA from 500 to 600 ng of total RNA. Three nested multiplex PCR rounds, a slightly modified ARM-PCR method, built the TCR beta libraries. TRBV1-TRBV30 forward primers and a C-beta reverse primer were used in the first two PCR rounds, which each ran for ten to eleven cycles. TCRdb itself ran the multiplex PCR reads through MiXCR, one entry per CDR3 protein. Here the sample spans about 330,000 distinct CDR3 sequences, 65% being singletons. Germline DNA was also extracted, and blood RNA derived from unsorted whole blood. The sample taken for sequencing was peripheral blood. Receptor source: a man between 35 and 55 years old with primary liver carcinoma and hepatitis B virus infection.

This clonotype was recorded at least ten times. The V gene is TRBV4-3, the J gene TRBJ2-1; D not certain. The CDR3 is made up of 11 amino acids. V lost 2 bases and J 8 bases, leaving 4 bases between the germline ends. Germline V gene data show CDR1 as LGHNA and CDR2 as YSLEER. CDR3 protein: CASSQRDEQFF. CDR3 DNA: TGCGCCAGCAGCCAACGAGATGAGCAGTTCTTC.

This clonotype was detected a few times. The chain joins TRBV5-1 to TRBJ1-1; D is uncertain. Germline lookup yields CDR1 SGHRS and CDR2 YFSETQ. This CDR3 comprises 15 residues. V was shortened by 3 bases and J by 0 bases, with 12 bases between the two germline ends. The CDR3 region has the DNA TGCGCCAGCAGCTCCCCGGCAGGATTGAACACTGAAGCTTTCTTT. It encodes CASSSPAGLNTEAFF.

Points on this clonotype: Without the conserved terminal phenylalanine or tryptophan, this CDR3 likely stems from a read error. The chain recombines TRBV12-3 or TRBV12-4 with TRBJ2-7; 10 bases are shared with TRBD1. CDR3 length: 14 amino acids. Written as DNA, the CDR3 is TGTGCCGGCAGCCAGGTGGGACAGGGGTACGAGCAGTACTCC. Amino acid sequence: CAGSQVGQGYEQYS.

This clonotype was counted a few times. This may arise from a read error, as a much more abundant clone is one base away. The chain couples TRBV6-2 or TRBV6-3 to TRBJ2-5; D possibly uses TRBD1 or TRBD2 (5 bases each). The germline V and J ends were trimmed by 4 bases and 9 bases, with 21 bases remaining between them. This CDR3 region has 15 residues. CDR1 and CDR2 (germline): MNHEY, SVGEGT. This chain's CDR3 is CASSSPRGTVEAQYF. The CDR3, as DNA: TGTGCCAGCAGTTCCCCACGAGGGACGGTCGAGGCCCAGTACTTC.

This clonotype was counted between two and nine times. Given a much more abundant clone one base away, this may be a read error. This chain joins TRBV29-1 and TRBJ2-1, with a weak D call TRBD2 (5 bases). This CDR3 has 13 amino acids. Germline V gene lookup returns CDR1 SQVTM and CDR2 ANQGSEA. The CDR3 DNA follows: TGCAGCGTTGACCCGAGTAGCGAGACTGAGCACTTCTTC. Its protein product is CSVDPSSETEHFF.

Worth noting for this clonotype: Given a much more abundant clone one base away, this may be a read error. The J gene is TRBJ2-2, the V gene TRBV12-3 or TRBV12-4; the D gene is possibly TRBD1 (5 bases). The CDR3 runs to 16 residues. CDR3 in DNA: TGTGCCAGCAGTTTGAAAGGGGTGTTTAACATCGGGGAGCTGTTTTTT. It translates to CASSLKGVFNIGELFF.

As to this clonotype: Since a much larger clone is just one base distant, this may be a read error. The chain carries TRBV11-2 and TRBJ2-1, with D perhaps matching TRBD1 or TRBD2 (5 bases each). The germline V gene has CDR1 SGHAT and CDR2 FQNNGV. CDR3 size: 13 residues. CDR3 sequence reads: CASSRGPDNEQLF. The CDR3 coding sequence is TGTGCCAGCAGCAGGGGACCCGACAATGAGCAGCTCTTC.

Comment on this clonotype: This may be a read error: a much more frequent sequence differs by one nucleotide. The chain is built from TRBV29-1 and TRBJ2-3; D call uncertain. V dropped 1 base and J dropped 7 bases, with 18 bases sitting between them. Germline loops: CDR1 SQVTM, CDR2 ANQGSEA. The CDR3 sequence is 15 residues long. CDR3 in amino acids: CSVEGSPHEANTQYF. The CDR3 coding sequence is TGCAGCGTTGAAGGCAGCCCACATGAAGCAAATACGCAGTATTTT.

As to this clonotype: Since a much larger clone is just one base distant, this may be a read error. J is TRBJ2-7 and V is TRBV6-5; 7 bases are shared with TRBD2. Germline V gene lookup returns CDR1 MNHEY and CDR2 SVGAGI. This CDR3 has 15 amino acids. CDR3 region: CASSYDRDYPYELYF. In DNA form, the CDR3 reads TGTGCCAGCAGTTACGACCGGGACTACCCCTACGAGCTGTACTTC.

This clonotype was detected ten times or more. In DNA, the CDR3 is TGTGCCAGCAGTGCGACAGGGGTCGAGCAGTACTTC. This gives the protein CASSATGVEQYF. The rearrangement joins TRBV6-1 to TRBJ2-7; TRBD1 agrees at 8 bases. The junction had 2 bases not matched to a gene; V was cut back by 4 bases and J by 6 bases. Per the germline V gene, CDR1 is MNHNS and CDR2 is SASEGT. The CDR3 totals 12 residues.

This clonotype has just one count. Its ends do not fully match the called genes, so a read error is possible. The chain's CDR3 is CAIKPGGDSPPHF. Here the CDR3 DNA reads TGTGCCATTAAACCAGGGGGGGACTCACCCCCCCACTTT. The rearrangement uses TRBV10-3 and TRBJ1-6, with TRBD1 matching over 7 bases. The CDR3 has 13 amino acids. Germline-derived CDR1 and CDR2 are ENHRY and SYGVKD.

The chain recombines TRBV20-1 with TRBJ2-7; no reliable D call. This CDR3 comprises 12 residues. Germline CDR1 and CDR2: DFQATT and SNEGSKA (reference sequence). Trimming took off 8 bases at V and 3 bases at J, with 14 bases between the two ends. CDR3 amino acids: CSTTGEIYEQYF. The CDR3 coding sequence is TGCAGTACTACCGGTGAGATCTACGAGCAGTACTTC.

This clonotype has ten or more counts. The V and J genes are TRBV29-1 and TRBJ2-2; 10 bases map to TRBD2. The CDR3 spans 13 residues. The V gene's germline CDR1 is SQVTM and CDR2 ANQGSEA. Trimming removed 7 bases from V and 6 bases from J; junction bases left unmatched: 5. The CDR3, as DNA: TGCAGCGGGAGACTAGCGGGCGCCGGGGAGCTGTTTTTT. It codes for CSGRLAGAGELFF.

CDR3 nucleotides: TGTGCCAGCAGTTCAGGGCCGAACACTGAAGCTTTCTTT. As protein: CASSSGPNTEAFF. J is TRBJ1-1 and V is TRBV12-3 or TRBV12-4, with D maybe TRBD1 (5 bases). Trimming stripped 4 bases from V and 1 base from J, with 7 bases between. This CDR3 is built from 13 residues.

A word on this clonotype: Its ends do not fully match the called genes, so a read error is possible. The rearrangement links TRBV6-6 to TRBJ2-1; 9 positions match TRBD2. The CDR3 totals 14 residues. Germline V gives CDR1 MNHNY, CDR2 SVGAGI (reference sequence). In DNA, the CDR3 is TGTGCCAGCACCGCGGCGGGAGGGCGCGCTGAGCGGTTCTTC. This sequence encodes CASTAAGGRAERFF.

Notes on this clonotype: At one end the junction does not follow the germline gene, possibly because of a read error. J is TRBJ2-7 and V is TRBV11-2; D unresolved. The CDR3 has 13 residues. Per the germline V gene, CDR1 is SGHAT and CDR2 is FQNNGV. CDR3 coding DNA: TGTGCCGGCAGCTTAGCATACAGCTACGAGCAGTACTTC. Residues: CAGSLAYSYEQYF.

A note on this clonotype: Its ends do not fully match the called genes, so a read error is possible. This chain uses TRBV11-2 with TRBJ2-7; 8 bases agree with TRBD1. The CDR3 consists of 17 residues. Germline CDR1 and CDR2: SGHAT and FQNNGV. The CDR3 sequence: CVSSLRLWGQGASEQYF. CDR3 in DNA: TGTGTCAGCAGCTTAAGGTTGTGGGGTCAGGGGGCCAGCGAGCAGTACTTC.

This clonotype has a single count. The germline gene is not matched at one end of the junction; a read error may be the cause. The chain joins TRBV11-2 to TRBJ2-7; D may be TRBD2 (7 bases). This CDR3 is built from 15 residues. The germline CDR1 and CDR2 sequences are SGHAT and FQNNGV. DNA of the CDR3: TGTGCCAGCAGTATAGGGTCCTGCGGGGGCGTTACGCAGCACTTC. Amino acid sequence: CASSIGSCGGVTQHF. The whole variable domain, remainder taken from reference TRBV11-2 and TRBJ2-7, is EAGVAQSPRYKIIEKRQSVAFWCNPISGHATLYWYQQILGQGPKLLIQFQNNGVVDDSQLPKDRFSAERLKGVDSTLKIQPAKLEDSAVYLCASSIGSCGGVTQHFGPGTRLTVT.

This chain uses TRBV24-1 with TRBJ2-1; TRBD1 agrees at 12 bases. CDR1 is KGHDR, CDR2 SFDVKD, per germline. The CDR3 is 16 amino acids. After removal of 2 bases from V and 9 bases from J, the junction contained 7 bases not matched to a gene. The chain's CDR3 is CATSDSGTGGLSEQFF. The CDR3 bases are TGTGCCACCAGTGATTCCGGGACAGGGGGCCTCAGTGAGCAGTTCTTC.

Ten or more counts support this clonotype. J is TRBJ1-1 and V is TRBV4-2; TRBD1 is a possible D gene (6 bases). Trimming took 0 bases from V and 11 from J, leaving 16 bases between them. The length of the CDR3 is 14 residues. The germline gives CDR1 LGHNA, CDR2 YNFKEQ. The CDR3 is CASSQESGGGRAFF. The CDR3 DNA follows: TGTGCCAGCAGCCAAGAATCGGGGGGGGGGCGTGCTTTCTTT.

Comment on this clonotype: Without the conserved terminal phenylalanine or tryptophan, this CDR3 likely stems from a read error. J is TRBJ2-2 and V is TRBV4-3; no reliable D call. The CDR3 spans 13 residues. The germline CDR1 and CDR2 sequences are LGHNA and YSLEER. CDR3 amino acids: CANSQDWAGELFY. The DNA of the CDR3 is TGCGCCAACAGCCAAGATTGGGCCGGGGAGCTGTTTTAT.

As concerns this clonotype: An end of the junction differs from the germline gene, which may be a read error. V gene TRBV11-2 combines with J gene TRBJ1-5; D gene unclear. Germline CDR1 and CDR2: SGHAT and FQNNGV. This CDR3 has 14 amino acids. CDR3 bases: TGTGCCGGCAGCATTGGACGTAGCAAACAGCCCCAGCATTTT. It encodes CAGSIGRSKQPQHF.

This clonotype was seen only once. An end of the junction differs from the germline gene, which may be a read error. CDR3 sequence: CAISIIPGELFF. The CDR3 DNA reads TGTGCCATCAGCATTATACCCGGGGAGCTGTTTTTT. The rearrangement links TRBV5-4 to TRBJ2-2, with unresolved D. Germline V gene sequence: CDR1 SGHNT, CDR2 YYREEE (reference sequence). This CDR3 has 12 residues.

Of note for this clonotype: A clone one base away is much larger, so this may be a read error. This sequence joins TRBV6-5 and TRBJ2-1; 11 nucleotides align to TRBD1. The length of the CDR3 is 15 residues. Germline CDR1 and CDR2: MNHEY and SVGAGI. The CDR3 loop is CANSSGTGGVNEQFF. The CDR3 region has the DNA TGTGCCAACAGTTCCGGGACAGGGGGGGTTAATGAGCAGTTCTTC.

Here the CDR3 reads CASSDQPGLAGANEQFF. CDR3 nucleotides: TGTGCCAGCAGTGACCAACCGGGGCTAGCGGGAGCCAATGAGCAGTTCTTC. The chain carries TRBV6-4 and TRBJ2-1, with 10 bases fitting TRBD2. Germline assignment: CDR1 MRHNA and CDR2 SNTAGT. The ends lost 2 bases at V and 6 bases at J; junction bases unmatched: 10. The CDR3 totals 17 residues.

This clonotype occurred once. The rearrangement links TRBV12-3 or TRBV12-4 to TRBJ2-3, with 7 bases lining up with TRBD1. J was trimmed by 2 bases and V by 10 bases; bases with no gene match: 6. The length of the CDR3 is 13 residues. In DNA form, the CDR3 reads TGTGCCATACGACAGGGAGACACAGATACGCAGTATTTT. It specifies CAIRQGDTDTQYF.

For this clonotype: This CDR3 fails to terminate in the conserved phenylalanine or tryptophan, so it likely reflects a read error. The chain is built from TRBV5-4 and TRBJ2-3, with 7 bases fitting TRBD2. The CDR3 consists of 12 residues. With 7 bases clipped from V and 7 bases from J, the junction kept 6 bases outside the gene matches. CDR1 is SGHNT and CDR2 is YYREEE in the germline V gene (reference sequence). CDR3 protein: CASSAGTYTQYL. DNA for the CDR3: TGTGCCAGCTCAGCGGGAACATATACGCAGTATTTG.

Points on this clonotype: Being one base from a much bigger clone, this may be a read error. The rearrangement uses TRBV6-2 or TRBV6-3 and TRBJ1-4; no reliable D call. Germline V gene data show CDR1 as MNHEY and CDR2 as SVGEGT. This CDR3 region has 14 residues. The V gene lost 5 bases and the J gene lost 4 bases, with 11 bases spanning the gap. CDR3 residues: CASSSGGNNEKLFF. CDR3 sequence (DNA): TGTGCCAGCAGTAGCGGAGGAAATAATGAAAAACTGTTTTTT.